This T cell receptor beta chain came from a study of blood T cell repertoires in COVID-19. V lost 2 bases, J lost 3 bases, and 14 bases lay in between. The length of the CDR3 is 15 residues. Profiling relied on immunoSEQ multiplex PCR, and the TCRdb table lists in-frame clones only, not all of them. The sample gives a few hundred thousand clones, 86% of which show up once; over 7.5% is in the top ten. The chain joins TRBV23-1 to TRBJ2-7, with a tentative D call TRBD1 (6 bases). TRBV23-1 is marked as an open reading frame, function uncertain. The source material was peripheral blood. The origin of this receptor is a man aged 40-49 years who had recovered from COVID-19. DNA for the CDR3: TGCGCCAGCAGTCAACCCTATCCCAGGGGCTACGAGCAGTACTTC. Encoded protein: CASSQPYPRGYEQYF.